This T cell receptor beta chain was captured by sequencing in a study of shared clonotypes between healthy human individuals (dated by TCRdb to between 2020 and 2021). Study-level background: A few men and a couple of women, aged 18 to 49 years, made up the cohort. Each donor's leukapheresis produced roughly between roughly 0.9 and 9 billion PBMCs. For each donor, CD4 naive and CD4 memory were each run on three plates, CD8 naive on two plates, and CD8 memory on one plate. To increase sequencing depth and limit assay-specific biases, TCR repertoire library preparation and sequencing were carried out by different laboratories using diverse techniques. The study deeply sequenced blood TCR repertoires of about 5 healthy adults to estimate repertoire size and the extent of clonotype sharing between individuals.

Of note for this clone: The antigen this receptor binds is unknown. No base quality values were provided; no much bigger clone lies one nucleotide off.

Reading from cysteine to phenylalanine, the CDR3 counts 18 amino acids. The DNA shown is the 54-base CDR3, in frame from base 1. Looking up the germline V gene (reference sequence) yields CDR1 MNHEY and CDR2 SMNVEV. Trimming removed 5 bases from V and 4 bases from J, leaving 24 bases between the germline ends. Broad study findings and their caveats: Even with the large sequencing depth, rarefaction of the sorted-subset datasets indicated that sequencing was incomplete. Sampling was restricted to blood, and TCR repertoires in tissue are likely to differ from TCR repertoires in blood. Higher generation probabilities were observed for clonotypes shared by all four sorted-subset donors than for non-shared clonotypes. Pairwise subsampling indicated that sequencing depth was expected to affect the degree of clonotype sharing among donors. About 5% of naive CD4, approximately 3.7% of naive CD8, about 2.4% of memory CD4, and around 0.4% of memory CD8 clonotypes were shared across a few donors. The small number of donors limited the genetic and exposure-history diversity represented. Estimated clonotype richness was generally larger for naive than for memory subsets.

CD8 naive samples were CD45RO-negative cells positively selected for CCR7, giving a CD45RA+CCR7+ population that excluded TemRA cells. Donors were healthy HIV-negative adults with no recently reported acute infections or vaccinations. Every donor was a Caucasian adult living in Nashville, Tennessee, USA. Blood was collected by leukapheresis, and PBMCs were isolated by Ficoll-Histopaque density gradient centrifugation and then cryopreserved in liquid nitrogen vapor phase. Purity and quantity of every magnetically sorted T cell population were checked by analytical flow cytometry. Each sorted fraction had its genomic DNA isolated and then quantified by UV absorbance on a Nanodrop 2000c. TCR CDR3 regions were amplified from genomic DNA by multiplex PCR using the deep immunoSEQ assay. Extracted genomic DNA from each cell subset was distributed evenly across all wells of several immunoSEQ 96-well plates, and each plate was treated as a replicate. For sorted subsets, around 0.2 ug of genomic DNA, equivalent to tens of thousands of T cell genomes, went into each replicate PCR. The purified libraries were quantified using a Qubit 3.0 fluorometer, sized with a Bioanalyzer 2100, and then quantified again using the KAPA Library Quantification kit. Every immunoSEQ 96-well plate was sequenced on a dedicated single-read 150-cycle Illumina NextSeq 550 flow cell. Processing in the source paper ran as follows. Because the immunoSEQ output held only junctional sequences and lacked quality scores, the filtering could not match the filtering applied to full-length reads. Sequences were annotated with PyIR, a Python wrapper for IgBLAST v1.9, and V/J genes and CDR3 were assigned using IMGT germline references. Reads were filtered out if the reads had weak V/J assignments (E-value above 1e-6), no CDR3, stop codons, out-of-frame junctions, or ambiguous translated residues. V3J clonotypes were defined by identical inferred V gene, J gene, and CDR3 amino acid sequence. To compute the percentage overlap between repertoires, the number of shared unique clonotypes was divided by the size of the smaller repertoire. Richness of each repertoire was evaluated using RTK rarefaction, the Chao1 estimator, and Recon v2.1 estimates of unobserved clonotypes. Generation probabilities for all TCRbeta clonotypes obtained by the gDNA method from a handful of donors were computed using OLGA. TCRdb re-hosts the immuneACCESS table, in-frame sequences only. Its copies lack some clones; in the studies checked, an unresolved V gene accounts for under half of them, and the cause for the rest is not known. V and J calls and clone size are given by that table; D and trimming were obtained from the DNA. Present in this sample are about 680,000 clones, under 95% of which were seen just once. 20% to 25% of the sample goes to the ten largest clones.

The TCR was taken from a man aged 25 to 45 in good health. The chain couples TRBV27 to TRBJ2-1, with TRBD2 perhaps the D gene, on 6 matching bases. Sequencing used naive CD8+ T cells sorted from blood. Reading the label with the study, this specimen's cell subset or site is: CD45RA+CCR7+. The CDR3 region: CASSTTGGPPRLYNEQFF. The bases are TGTGCCAGCAGTACAACCGGGGGTCCCCCTCGATTATACAATGAGCAGTTCTTC.